Below, one TCR beta chain is given with its context. This sample is drawn from a study of technical replicates of blood from a handful of donors. The assay was immunoSEQ multiplex PCR, and TCRdb's table has in-frame clones only and misses some. The sample contains roughly 50,000 clones, over 90% of which appear only once. Material for sequencing was PBMCs. This sequence originates from a human donor in good health. Some clones in this sample may be carry-over from other donors' samples.

CDR3 nucleotide sequence: TGTGCCAGCAGTTACCTATCGGTCCACGAGCAGTACTTC. Encoded protein: CASSYLSVHEQYF. The gene calls are TRBV6-5 and TRBJ2-7; no definite D call. Germline CDR1 reads MNHEY; CDR2 reads SVGAGI. The V end lost 2 bases, the J end lost 5 bases, and 10 bases lay between the germline ends. The CDR3 loop spans 13 amino acids.